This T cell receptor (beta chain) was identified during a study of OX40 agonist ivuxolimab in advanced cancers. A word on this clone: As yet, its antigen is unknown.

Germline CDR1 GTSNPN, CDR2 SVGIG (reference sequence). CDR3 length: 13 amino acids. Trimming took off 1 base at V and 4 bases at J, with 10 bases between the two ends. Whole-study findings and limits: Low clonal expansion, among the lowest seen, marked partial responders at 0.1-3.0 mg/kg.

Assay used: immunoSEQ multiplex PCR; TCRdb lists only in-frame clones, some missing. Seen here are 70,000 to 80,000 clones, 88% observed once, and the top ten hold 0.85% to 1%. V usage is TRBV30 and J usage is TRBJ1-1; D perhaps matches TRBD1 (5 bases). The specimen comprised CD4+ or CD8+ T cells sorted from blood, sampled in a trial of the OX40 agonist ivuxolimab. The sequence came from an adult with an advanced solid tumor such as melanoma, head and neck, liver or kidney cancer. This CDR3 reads CAWSGTGGTEAFF. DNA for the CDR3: TGTGCCTGGAGTGGGACCGGGGGCACTGAAGCTTTCTTT.